Listed below are T cell receptor beta chains from one sample, sequenced in a study of CD8+ T cells in alopecia areata. The table came from immunoSEQ multiplex PCR; TCRdb's copy has only in-frame clones and leaves some out. The sample consists of 65,000 to 95,000 clones, roughly 51% of them appearing once. The sequencing input was NKG2D-high CD8+ T cells sorted from blood. The source is a human donor with alopecia areata. CDR3s include the opening cysteine and the closing phenylalanine or tryptophan. The order of the fields is CDR3 protein, CDR3 DNA, V gene, J gene, clone size, CDR3 length, D gene. The D gene is left open where the match is weak. A row's size may be missing; if present it is once, few, many or a size class.

cdr3_aa: CSVAGRTNTEAFF
cdr3_nt: TGCAGCGTTGCCGGGAGGACTAACACTGAAGCTTTCTTT
v_call: TRBV29-1
j_call: TRBJ1-1
clone_size: NA
cdr3_length: 13
d_call: NA

cdr3_aa: CATREVQGPDYGYTF
cdr3_nt: TGTGCCACCAGAGAAGTACAGGGGCCCGACTATGGCTACACCTTC
v_call: TRBV15
j_call: TRBJ1-2
clone_size: NA
cdr3_length: 15
d_call: TRBD1

cdr3_aa: CSVVTETQYF
cdr3_nt: TGCAGCGTTGTGACCGAGACCCAGTACTTC
v_call: TRBV29-1
j_call: TRBJ2-5
clone_size: few
cdr3_length: 10
d_call: NA

cdr3_aa: CASSSGASEGDTQYF
cdr3_nt: TGTGCCAGCAGCTCGGGGGCTAGCGAGGGAGATACGCAGTATTTT
v_call: TRBV7-9
j_call: TRBJ2-3
clone_size: few
cdr3_length: 15
d_call: NA

cdr3_aa: CASSLTQAKNIQYF
cdr3_nt: TGTGCCAGCAGTTTGACCCAAGCCAAAAACATTCAGTACTTC
v_call: TRBV28
j_call: TRBJ2-4
clone_size: NA
cdr3_length: 14
d_call: NA

cdr3_aa: CASSSSYEQYF
cdr3_nt: TGTGCCAGCAGCAGCAGTTACGAGCAGTACTTC
v_call: TRBV14
j_call: TRBJ2-7
clone_size: NA
cdr3_length: 11
d_call: NA

cdr3_aa: CASSLVRTSGFTDTQYF
cdr3_nt: TGTGCCAGCAGCTTAGTCAGGACTAGCGGGTTCACAGATACGCAGTATTTT
v_call: TRBV7-8
j_call: TRBJ2-3
clone_size: NA
cdr3_length: 17
d_call: TRBD2

cdr3_aa: CSVDGTGDFGEQYF
cdr3_nt: TGCAGCGTTGACGGGACAGGGGATTTCGGCGAGCAGTACTTC
v_call: TRBV29-1
j_call: TRBJ2-7
clone_size: few
cdr3_length: 14
d_call: TRBD1

cdr3_aa: CASGTAGIEQYF
cdr3_nt: TGTGCCAGCGGGACAGCTGGGATCGAGCAGTACTTC
v_call: TRBV27
j_call: TRBJ2-7
clone_size: once
cdr3_length: 12
d_call: TRBD1

cdr3_aa: CASSPAGSWGEQYF
cdr3_nt: TGTGCCAGCAGCCCAGCGGGGTCCTGGGGGGAGCAGTACTTC
v_call: TRBV5-4
j_call: TRBJ2-7
clone_size: NA
cdr3_length: 14
d_call: TRBD2

cdr3_aa: CAWSGGSGANVLTF
cdr3_nt: TGTGCCTGGAGTGGGGGCTCTGGGGCCAACGTCCTGACTTTC
v_call: TRBV30
j_call: TRBJ2-6
clone_size: NA
cdr3_length: 14
d_call: NA

cdr3_aa: CSVGDREAGELFF
cdr3_nt: TGCAGCGTTGGCGACAGGGAAGCCGGGGAGCTGTTTTTT
v_call: TRBV29-1
j_call: TRBJ2-2
clone_size: few
cdr3_length: 13
d_call: TRBD1